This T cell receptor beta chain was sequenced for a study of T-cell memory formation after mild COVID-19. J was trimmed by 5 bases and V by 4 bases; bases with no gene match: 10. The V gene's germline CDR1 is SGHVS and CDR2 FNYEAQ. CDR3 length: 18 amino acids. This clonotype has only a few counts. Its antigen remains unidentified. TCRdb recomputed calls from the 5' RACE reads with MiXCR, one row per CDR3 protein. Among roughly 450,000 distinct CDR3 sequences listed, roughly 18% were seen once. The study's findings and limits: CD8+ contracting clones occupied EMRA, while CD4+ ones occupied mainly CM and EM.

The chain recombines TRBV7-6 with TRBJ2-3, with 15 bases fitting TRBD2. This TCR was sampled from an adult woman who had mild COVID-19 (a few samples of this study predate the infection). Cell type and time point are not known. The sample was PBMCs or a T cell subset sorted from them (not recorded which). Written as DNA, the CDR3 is TGTGCCAGCAGCTCACCAGGACTAGCGGGGGGGCAGGGAGATACGCAGTATTTT. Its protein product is CASSSPGLAGGQGDTQYF.